This TCR beta chain stems from a study of CD8+CD57+ T cells in acquired aplastic anemia. Study summary: Healthy CD8+ samples averaged around 10 million reads.

The germline CDR1 and CDR2 sequences are DFQATT and SNEGSKA (reference sequence). CDR3 length equals 12 residues. The V end lost 2 bases, the J end lost 6 bases, and 9 bases lay between the germline ends. TCR beta VDJ combinations and CDR3 sequences were profiled from genomic DNA. A single record per CDR3 protein comes from TCRdb applying MiXCR to the reads. Altogether more than 150,000 distinct CDR3 sequences are present, under 55% being singletons, with the ten largest covering around 2.7%. This clonotype showed up many times. The chain has TRBV20-1 and TRBJ2-3, with D tentatively TRBD2 (5 bases). This receptor was obtained from a human donor in good health. Sequenced: sorted CD4+, CD8+, or CD8+CD57+ T cells (not recorded which) from PBMCs. CDR3 region: CSARMSGDTQYF. As DNA, the CDR3 is TGCAGTGCTAGAATGAGCGGTGATACGCAGTATTTT.